A selection of T cell receptor beta chains follows, all from one sample in a study of vaccination effects on CD4 cells after COVID-19. Which antigens these TCRs recognize remains unknown. Profiled with immunoSEQ multiplex PCR; TCRdb holds only in-frame clones, not every one. This table holds some 79,000 clones, around four fifths found once. The starting material was CD4+ T cells from PBMCs cultured with HCoV-229E spike peptides, obtained before COVID-19 vaccination. The receptors here all came from a human donor who received a COVID-19 vaccine. CDR3s include the opening cysteine and the closing phenylalanine or tryptophan. The D gene is left open where the match is weak. Clone size is stated in some rows and not others, as once, few, many or a class when expanded.

j_call	d_call	clone_size	v_call	cdr3_nt	cdr3_aa
TRBJ1-3	.	few	TRBV9	TGTGCCAGCAGCGTAGATGGGTCGGGAGCTCCTGGAAACACCATATATTTT	CASSVDGSGAPGNTIYF
TRBJ1-4	TRBD1	.	TRBV2	TGTGCCAGCAGTGTAGGACAGGCGGCTAATGAAAAACTGTTTTTT	CASSVGQAANEKLFF
TRBJ1-6	.	.	TRBV18	TGTGCCAGCTCACCAGTGGGTTTTAATTCACCCCTCCACTTT	CASSPVGFNSPLHF
TRBJ1-3	.	.	TRBV5-1	TGCGCCAGCAGCTTGGTCTCGGGTACTGGAAACACCATATATTTT	CASSLVSGTGNTIYF
TRBJ1-5	.	.	TRBV6-5	TGTGCCAGCAGCTTTACCGCTGCAATCAGCCCCCAGCATTTT	CASSFTAAISPQHF
TRBJ1-5	.	.	TRBV6-2/TRBV6-3	TGTGCCAGCAGTTTCCCGGACGCAGTAAGACAGCCCCAGCATTTT	CASSFPDAVRQPQHF
TRBJ2-1	.	.	TRBV5-6	TGTGCCAGCAGTTTTACTCGGGCCCGAGCAACCTACAATGAGCAGTTCTTC	CASSFTRARATYNEQFF
TRBJ1-4	TRBD1	.	TRBV7-2	TGTGCCAGCAGCCAAGGACAGGGGATTTACGAAAAACTGTTTTTT	CASSQGQGIYEKLFF
TRBJ2-3	.	once	TRBV6-4	TGTGCCAGCAGTGTCCAGGACCCCGGTACGCAGTATTTT	CASSVQDPGTQYF
TRBJ2-3	.	.	TRBV5-1	TGCGCCAGCAGCTTGCCCGGTACTAGCACAGATACGCAGTATTTT	CASSLPGTSTDTQYF
TRBJ1-5	.	once	TRBV19	TGTGCCAGTAGTATCGAAGTCAGGGAAAGCCGAAATCAGCCCCAGCATTTT	CASSIEVRESRNQPQHF
TRBJ1-1	TRBD1	.	TRBV5-1	TGCGCCAGCAGCTCCCGACAGGGGGGCACTGAAGCTTTCTTT	CASSSRQGGTEAFF
TRBJ1-2	TRBD1	.	TRBV5-6	TGTGCCAGCAGCTCAACAGGGGTATACTATGGCTACACCTTC	CASSSTGVYYGYTF
TRBJ2-1	TRBD2	.	TRBV7-3	TGTGCCAGCAGCTCGGGACTAGCGAGTGAGCAGTTCTTC	CASSSGLASEQFF
TRBJ1-2	.	once	TRBV19	TGTGCCAGTAGTTTCCACAGGATGCTAGGCTACACCTTC	CASSFHRMLGYTF
TRBJ1-6	TRBD1	.	TRBV19	TGTGCCAGTAGAGCTTACGGACAGGGCTCCTATAATTCACCCCTCCACTTT	CASRAYGQGSYNSPLHF
TRBJ1-3	.	.	TRBV19	TGTGCCAGTAGTGTCCCCGGGTCGCCCTCTGGAAACACCATATATTTT	CASSVPGSPSGNTIYF
TRBJ1-1	.	.	TRBV7-8	TGTGCCAGCAGCTATCCCGACGGGCGTGGGAACACTGAAGCTTTCTTT	CASSYPDGRGNTEAFF
TRBJ1-4	TRBD1	.	TRBV9	TGTGCCAGCAGCGTATCTTCCGGGACAGGCGACTCGAGAAAACTGTTTTTT	CASSVSSGTGDSRKLFF
TRBJ2-5	.	.	TRBV4-2	TGTGCCAGCAGTGGGGGTGGGGGCGCCGAGACCCAGTACTTC	CASSGGGGAETQYF
TRBJ2-3	TRBD2	.	TRBV9	TGTGCCAGCAGCGTAAGCCCGTTTAGCGGGGTTGCCACAGATACGCAGTATTTT	CASSVSPFSGVATDTQYF